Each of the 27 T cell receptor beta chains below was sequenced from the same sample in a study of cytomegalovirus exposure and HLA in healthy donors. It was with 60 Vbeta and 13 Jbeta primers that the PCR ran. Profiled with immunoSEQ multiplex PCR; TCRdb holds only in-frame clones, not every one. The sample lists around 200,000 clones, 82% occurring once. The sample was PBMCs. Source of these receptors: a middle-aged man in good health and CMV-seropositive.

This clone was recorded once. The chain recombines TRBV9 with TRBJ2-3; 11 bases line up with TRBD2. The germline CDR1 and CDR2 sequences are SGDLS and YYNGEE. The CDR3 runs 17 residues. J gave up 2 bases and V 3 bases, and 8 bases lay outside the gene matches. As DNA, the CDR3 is TGTGCCAGCAGCGCAGAGGGACTAGCGGCATACACAGATACGCAGTATTTT. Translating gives CASSAEGLAAYTDTQYF.

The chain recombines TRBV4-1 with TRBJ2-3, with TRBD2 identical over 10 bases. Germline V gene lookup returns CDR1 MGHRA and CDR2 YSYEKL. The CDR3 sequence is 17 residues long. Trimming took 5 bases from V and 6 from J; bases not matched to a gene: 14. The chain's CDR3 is CASSAPLGLARSDTQYF. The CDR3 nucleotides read TGCGCCAGCAGCGCACCTTTGGGACTAGCGAGAAGTGATACGCAGTATTTT.

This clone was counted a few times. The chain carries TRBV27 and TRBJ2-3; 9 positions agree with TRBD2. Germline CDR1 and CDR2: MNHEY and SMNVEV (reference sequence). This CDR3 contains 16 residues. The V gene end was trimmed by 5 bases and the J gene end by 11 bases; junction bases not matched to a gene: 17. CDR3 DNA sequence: TGTGCCAGCAGTCGGTGGGTAGCGGGAGTCGGGTCTCAGCAGTATTTT. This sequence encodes CASSRWVAGVGSQQYF.

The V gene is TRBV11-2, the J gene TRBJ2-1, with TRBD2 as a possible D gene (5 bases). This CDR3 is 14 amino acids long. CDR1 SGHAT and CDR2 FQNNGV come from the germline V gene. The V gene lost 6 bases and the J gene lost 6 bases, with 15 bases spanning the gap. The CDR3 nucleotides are TGTGCCAGCAGTATCGCCGGGGTGTTCAATGAGCAGTTCTTC. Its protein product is CASSIAGVFNEQFF.

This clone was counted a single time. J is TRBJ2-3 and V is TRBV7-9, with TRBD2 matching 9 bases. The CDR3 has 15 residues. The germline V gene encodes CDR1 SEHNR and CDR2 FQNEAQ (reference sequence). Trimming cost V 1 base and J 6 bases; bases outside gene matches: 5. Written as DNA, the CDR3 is TGTGCCAGCAGCTTAGAAGCGGGAGGAGTGGATACGCAGTATTTT. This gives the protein CASSLEAGGVDTQYF.

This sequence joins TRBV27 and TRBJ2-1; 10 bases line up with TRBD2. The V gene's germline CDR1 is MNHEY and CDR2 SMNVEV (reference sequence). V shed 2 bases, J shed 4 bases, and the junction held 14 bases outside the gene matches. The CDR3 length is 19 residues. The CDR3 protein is CASSLGSSGSRREYNEQFF. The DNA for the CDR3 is TGTGCCAGCAGTTTAGGGTCTAGCGGGAGCCGGCGGGAATACAATGAGCAGTTCTTC.

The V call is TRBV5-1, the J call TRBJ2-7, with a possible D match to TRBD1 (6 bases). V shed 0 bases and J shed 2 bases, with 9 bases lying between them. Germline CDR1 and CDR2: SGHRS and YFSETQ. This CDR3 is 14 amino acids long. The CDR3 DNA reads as TGCGCCAGCAGCTTGGACGGACAGCCCTACGAGCAGTACTTC. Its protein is CASSLDGQPYEQYF.

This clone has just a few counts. The CDR3 loop reads CASIPAGGAYTGELFF. The CDR3 DNA sequence: TGTGCCAGTATCCCGGCGGGGGGGGCCTACACCGGGGAGCTGTTTTTT. The chain uses TRBV19 and TRBJ2-2; 9 nucleotides align to TRBD2. The V and J ends lost 7 bases and 3 bases, in that order; junction bases with no gene match: 9. The CDR3 extends over 16 amino acids. Germline V gives CDR1 LNHDA, CDR2 SQIVND (reference sequence).

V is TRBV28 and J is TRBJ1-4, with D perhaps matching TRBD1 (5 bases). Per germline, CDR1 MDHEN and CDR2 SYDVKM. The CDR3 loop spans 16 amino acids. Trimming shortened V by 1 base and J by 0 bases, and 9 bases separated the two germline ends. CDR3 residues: CASSLLGGSTNEKLFF. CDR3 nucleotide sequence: TGTGCCAGCAGTTTATTGGGGGGGTCAACTAATGAAAAACTGTTTTTT.

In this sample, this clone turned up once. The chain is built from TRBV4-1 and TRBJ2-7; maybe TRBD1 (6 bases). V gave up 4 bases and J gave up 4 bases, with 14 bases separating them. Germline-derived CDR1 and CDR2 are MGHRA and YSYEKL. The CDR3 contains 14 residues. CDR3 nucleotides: TGCGCCAGCAGCCCAGGGGTTTGGTCGTACGAGCAGTACTTC. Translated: CASSPGVWSYEQYF.

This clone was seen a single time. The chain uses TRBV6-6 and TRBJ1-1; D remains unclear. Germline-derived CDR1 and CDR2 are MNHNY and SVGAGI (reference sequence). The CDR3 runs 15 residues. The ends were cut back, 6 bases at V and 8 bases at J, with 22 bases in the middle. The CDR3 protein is CASRPAGLINPEAFF. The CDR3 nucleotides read TGTGCCAGCAGGCCCGCAGGACTAATCAACCCAGAAGCTTTCTTT.

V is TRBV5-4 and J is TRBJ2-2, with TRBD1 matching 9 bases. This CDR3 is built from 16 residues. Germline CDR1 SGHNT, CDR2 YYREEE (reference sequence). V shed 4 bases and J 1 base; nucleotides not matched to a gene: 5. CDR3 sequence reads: CASSPPGQGNTGELFF. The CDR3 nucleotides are TGTGCCAGCAGCCCGCCGGGACAGGGGAACACCGGGGAGCTGTTTTTT.

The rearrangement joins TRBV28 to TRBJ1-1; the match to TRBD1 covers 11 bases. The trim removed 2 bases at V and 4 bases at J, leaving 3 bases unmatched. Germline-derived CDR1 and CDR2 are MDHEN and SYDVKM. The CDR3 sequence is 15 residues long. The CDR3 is CASSLAGTGGTEAFF. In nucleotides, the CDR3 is TGTGCCAGCAGTTTAGCCGGGACAGGGGGCACTGAAGCTTTCTTT.

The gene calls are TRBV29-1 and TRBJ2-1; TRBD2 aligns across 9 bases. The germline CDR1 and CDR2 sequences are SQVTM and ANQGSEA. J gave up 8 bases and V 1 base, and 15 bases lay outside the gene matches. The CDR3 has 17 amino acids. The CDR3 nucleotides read TGCAGCGTTGAAGTAGCGGGAGATCCCCCATCATCGGATGAGCAGTTCTTC. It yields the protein CSVEVAGDPPSSDEQFF.

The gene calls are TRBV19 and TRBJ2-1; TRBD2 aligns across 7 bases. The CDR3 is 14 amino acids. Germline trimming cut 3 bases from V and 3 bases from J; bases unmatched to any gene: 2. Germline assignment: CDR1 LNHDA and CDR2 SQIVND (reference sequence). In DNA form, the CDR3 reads TGTGCCAGTAGTATTTCTAGCGGCTACAATGAGCAGTTCTTC. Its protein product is CASSISSGYNEQFF.

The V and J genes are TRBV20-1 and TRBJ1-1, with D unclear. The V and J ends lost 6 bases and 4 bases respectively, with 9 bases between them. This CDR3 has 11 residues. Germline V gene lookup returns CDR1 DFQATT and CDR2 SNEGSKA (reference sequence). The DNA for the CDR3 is TGCAGTGCCGAGGAAACCACTGAAGCTTTCTTT. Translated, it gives CSAEETTEAFF.

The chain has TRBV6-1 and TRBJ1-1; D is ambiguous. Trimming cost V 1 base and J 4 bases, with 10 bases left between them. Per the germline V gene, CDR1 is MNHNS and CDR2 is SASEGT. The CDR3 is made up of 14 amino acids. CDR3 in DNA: TGTGCCAGCAGTGAAGGGTGGGGAGGCACTGAAGCTTTCTTT. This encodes CASSEGWGGTEAFF.

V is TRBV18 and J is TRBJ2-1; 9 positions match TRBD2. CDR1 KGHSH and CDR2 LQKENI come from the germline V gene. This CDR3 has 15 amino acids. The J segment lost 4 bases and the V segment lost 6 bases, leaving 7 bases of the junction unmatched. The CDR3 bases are TGTGCCAGCTCGTCACTAGCGGGTGTATACAATGAGCAGTTCTTC. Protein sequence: CASSSLAGVYNEQFF.

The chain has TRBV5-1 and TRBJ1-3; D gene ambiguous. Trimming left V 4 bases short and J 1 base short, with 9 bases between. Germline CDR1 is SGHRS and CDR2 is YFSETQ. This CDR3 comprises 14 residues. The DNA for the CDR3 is TGCGCCAGCAGCCCCGGGTGGTCTGGAAACACCATATATTTT. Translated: CASSPGWSGNTIYF. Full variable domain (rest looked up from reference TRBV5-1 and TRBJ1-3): KAGVTQTPRYLIKTRGQQVTLSCSPISGHRSVSWYQQTPGQGLQFLFEYFSETQRNKGNFPGRFSGRQFSNSRSEMNVSTLELGDSALYLCASSPGWSGNTIYFGEGSWLTVV.

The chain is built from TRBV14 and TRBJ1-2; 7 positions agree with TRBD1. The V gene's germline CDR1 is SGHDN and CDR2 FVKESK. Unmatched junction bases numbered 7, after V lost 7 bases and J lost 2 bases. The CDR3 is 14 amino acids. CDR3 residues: CASKPPTGNYGYTF. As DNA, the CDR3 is TGTGCCAGCAAGCCCCCGACAGGGAACTATGGCTACACCTTC.

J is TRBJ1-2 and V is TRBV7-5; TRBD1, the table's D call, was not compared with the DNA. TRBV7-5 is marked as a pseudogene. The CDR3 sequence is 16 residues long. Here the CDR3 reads CARSLERGPTYYGYTF. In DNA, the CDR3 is TGTGCCAGAAGCTTAGAGAGGGGGCCTACCTACTATGGCTACACCTTC.

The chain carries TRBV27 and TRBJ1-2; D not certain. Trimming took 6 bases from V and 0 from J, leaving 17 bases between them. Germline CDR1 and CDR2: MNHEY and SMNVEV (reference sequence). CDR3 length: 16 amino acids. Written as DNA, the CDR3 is TGTGCCAGCAGACCTTATCCGAACTTAGCTAACTATGGCTACACCTTC. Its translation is CASRPYPNLANYGYTF.

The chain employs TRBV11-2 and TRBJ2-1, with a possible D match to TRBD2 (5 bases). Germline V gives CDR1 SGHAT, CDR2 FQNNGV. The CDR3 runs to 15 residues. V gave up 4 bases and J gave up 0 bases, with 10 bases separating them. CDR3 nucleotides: TGTGCCAGCAGCTCAGTAACTAGCTCCTACAATGAGCAGTTCTTC. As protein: CASSSVTSSYNEQFF.

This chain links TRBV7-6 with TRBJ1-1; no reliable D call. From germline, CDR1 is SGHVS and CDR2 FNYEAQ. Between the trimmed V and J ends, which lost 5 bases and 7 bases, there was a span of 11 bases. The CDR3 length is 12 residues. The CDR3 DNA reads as TGTGCCAGCAGCCCCTGGAGCCTTGAAGCTTTCTTT. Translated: CASSPWSLEAFF.

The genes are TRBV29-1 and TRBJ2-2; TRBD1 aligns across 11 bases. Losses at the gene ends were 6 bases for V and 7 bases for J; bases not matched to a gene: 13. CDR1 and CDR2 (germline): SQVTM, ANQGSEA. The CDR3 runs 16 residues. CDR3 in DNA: TGCAGCGTCCGTCGGACAGGGGGCGGGTCAAACGGGGAGCTGTTTTTT. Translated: CSVRRTGGGSNGELFF.

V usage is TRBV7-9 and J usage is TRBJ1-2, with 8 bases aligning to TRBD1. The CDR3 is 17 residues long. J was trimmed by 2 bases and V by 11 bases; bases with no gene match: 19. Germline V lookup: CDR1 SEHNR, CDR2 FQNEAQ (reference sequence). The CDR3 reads CARQGSGPKGGNYGYTF. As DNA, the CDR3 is TGTGCCCGACAGGGGTCGGGGCCTAAGGGAGGGAACTATGGCTACACCTTC.

CDR3 sequence: CAWSVGILRGTEAFF. In nucleotides, the CDR3 is TGTGCCTGGAGTGTCGGGATCCTTCGAGGGACTGAAGCTTTCTTT. The genes are TRBV30 and TRBJ1-1, with unresolved D. V lost 0 bases and J 5 bases, leaving 16 bases between the germline ends. The CDR3 has 15 amino acids. Germline values: CDR1 GTSNPN, CDR2 SVGIG (reference sequence).